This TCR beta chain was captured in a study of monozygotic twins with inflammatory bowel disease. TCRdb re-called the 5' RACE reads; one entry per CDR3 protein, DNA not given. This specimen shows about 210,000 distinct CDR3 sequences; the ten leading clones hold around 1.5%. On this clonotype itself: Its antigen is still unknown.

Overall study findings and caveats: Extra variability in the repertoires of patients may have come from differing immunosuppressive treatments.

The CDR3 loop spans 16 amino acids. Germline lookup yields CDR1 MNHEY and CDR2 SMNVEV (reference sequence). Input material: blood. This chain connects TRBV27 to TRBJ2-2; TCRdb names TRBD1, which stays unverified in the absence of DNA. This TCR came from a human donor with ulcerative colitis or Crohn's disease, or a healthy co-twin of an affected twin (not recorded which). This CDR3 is CASSFSGGLGTGELFF.